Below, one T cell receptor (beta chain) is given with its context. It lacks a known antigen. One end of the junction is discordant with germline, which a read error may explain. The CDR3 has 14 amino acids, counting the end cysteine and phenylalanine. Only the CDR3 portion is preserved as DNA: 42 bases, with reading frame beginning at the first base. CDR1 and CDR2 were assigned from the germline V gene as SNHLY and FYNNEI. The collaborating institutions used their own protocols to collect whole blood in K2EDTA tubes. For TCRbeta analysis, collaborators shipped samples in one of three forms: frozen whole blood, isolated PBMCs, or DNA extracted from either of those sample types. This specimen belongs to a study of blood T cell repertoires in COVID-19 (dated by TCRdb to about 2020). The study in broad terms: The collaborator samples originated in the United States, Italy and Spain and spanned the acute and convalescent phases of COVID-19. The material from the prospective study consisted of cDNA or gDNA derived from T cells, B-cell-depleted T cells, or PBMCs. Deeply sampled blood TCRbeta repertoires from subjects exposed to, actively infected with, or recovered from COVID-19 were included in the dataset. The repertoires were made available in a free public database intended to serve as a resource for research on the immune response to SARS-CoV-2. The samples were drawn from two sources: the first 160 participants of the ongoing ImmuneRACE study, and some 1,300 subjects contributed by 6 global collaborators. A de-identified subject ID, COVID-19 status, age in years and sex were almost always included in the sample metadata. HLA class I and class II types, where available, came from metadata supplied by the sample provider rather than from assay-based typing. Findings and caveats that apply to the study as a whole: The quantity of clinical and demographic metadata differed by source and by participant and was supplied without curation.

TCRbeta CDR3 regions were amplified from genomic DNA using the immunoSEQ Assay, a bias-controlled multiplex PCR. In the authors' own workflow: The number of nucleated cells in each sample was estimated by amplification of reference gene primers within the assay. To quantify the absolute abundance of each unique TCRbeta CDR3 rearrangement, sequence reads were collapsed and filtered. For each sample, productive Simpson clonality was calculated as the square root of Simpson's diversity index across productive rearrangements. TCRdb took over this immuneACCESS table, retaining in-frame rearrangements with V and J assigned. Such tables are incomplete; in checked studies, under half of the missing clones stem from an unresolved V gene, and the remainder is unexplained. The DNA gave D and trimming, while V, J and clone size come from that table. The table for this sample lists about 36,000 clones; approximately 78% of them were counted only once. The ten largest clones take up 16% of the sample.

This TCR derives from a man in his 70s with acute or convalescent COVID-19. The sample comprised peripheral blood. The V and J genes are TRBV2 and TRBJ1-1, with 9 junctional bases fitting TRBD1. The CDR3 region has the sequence CASRGRDRVTEAFF. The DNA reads TGTGCCAGCAGGGGGCGGGACAGGGTCACTGAAGCTTTTTTT. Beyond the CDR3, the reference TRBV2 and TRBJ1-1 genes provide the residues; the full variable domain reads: EPEVTQTPSHQVTQMGQEVILRCVPISNHLYFYWYRQILGQKVEFLVSFYNNEISEKSEIFDDQFSVERPDGSNFTLKIRSTKLEDSAMYFCASRGRDRVTEAFFGQGTRLTVV.